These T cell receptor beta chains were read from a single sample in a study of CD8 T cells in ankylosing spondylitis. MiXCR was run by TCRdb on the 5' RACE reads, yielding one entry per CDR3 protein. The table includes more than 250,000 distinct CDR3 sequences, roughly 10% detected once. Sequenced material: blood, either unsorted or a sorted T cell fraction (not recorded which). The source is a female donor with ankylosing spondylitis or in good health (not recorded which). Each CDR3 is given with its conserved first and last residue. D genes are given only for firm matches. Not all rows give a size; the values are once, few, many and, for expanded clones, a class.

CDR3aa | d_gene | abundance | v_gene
CASSQGRGSDTQYF | NA | NA | TRBV3-1
CATSSGQGAHTEAFF | TRBD1 | few | TRBV15
CASSSKGAGSGNTIYF | TRBD1 | few | TRBV7-6
CSPIGTPNKNIQYF | NA | many | TRBV20-1
CASSPHGNSPLHF | NA | many | TRBV7-9
CASKPGRSYRNTIYF | NA | NA | TRBV6-1
CASSQDLVGRLDNEQFF | NA | few | TRBV4-1
CSVFKTYEQYF | NA | NA | TRBV20-1
CASSFKGEAFF | NA | NA | TRBV12-3/TRBV12-4
CCATHGLARFDNEQFF | NA | NA | TRBV20-1
CASSPDRSYNSPLHF | TRBD1 | many | TRBV12-3/TRBV12-4
CSAKEGEYNEQFF | NA | many | TRBV20-1
CASSLGGTGAYEQYF | TRBD1 | few | TRBV5-1
CASSSTGHEQFF | NA | few | TRBV27
CASSLPEPSTYEQYF | NA | few | TRBV7-9
CATSRNRATNEKLFF | NA | many | TRBV15
CATRIAGGPWVNEQFF | TRBD2 | few | TRBV24-1
CSAKVQGRNNSPLHF | NA | NA | TRBV20-1
CASSRTGVGQNTEAFF | TRBD1 | NA | TRBV27
CASSLDSGAIGELFF | NA | many | TRBV5-1